This note documents a single T cell receptor (beta chain) sequence. This sample was taken from a study of T cells expressing NK-cell markers. For each CDR3 protein, TCRdb gives one entry from its re-call of the 5' RACE reads, without DNA. The table lists about 460,000 distinct CDR3 sequences. The sequenced sample consisted of blood T cells: a sorted CD56 or NKG2C T cell subset, CD4+ or CD8+ T cells, or bulk PBMC T cells (not recorded which). The sequence derives from a woman in her fifties or sixties in good health.

CDR3 in amino acids: CASSPRGANYGYTF. This sequence joins TRBV5-1 and TRBJ1-2; TCRdb proposes TRBD1, but this gene call is untestable without DNA. The CDR3 loop spans 14 amino acids. The germline gives CDR1 SGHRS, CDR2 YFSETQ.